What follows describes a single T cell receptor (beta chain). Germline CDR1 reads MDHEN; CDR2 reads SYDVKM. This CDR3 contains 13 residues. V was cut by 8 bases and J by 2 bases, with 12 bases left in between. Time point indicated: pretreatment peripheral blood. This record belongs to a study of PD-L1 blockade in urothelial cancer. Across the whole study: Males with urothelial cancer arising in the bladder constituted most of the 29 patients.

Into every PCR, synthetic TCR analog templates were spiked. Sequencing used immunoSEQ multiplex PCR; TCRdb keeps in-frame clones, though not all of them. Among tens of thousands of clones listed, around 84% were seen once. Sequencing used PBMCs, obtained around atezolizumab (anti-PD-L1) treatment. The gene calls are TRBV28 and TRBJ1-2; D remains unclear. The sequence derives from a man aged 50 to 60 with urothelial cancer. Written as DNA, the CDR3 is TGTGCCAGCGTTCGGGAGACCAACTATGGCTACACCTTC. This codes for CASVRETNYGYTF.